This entry lists 5 T cell receptor beta chains sequenced from one sample in a study of T cell changes during pregnancy in multiple sclerosis (dated by TCRdb to between 2018 and 2021). Receptor amplification or capture employed the immunoSEQ multiplex PCR assay. The clones in this table, taken by TCRdb from immuneACCESS, are in-frame only. Not every clone is retained; where verified, under half of the shortfall comes from an unresolved V gene, and the cause of the rest is unknown. The sample table records more than 35,000 clones; 75% to 95% of these occur just once. The ten largest clones represent 0.37% of the sample. The sequenced sample was CD4+ T cells from peripheral blood mononuclear cells, obtained in the third trimester of pregnancy. All receptors derive from a female donor in good health, enrolled as a control in a pregnancy study.

The chain is built from TRBV2 and TRBJ2-3, with D possibly TRBD2 on 5 matching bases. Trimming pared 4 bases from V and 0 bases from J, leaving 17 bases between. Germline V lookup: CDR1 SNHLY, CDR2 FYNNEI. CDR3 size: 17 residues. The CDR3 DNA reads as TGTGCCAGCAGTGGACTAATAGGAGCCACTAGCACAGATACGCAGTATTTT. Translation: CASSGLIGATSTDTQYF.

The table lists this clone with a count of one. The CDR3 DNA sequence: TGTGCCATCAGCGGCGGGAGTAGGATCCCAGATACGCAGTATTTT. Residues: CAISGGSRIPDTQYF. V and J are TRBV10-3 and TRBJ2-3; 7 bases are shared with TRBD2. Germline V CDR1 and CDR2: ENHRY, SYGVKD. The CDR3 spans 15 residues. V dropped 6 bases and J dropped 4; count of bases not matched to a gene: 10.

The chain combines TRBV5-1 with TRBJ2-7, with TRBD1 matching over 9 bases. The J segment lost 5 bases and the V segment lost 2 bases, leaving 5 bases of the junction unmatched. The CDR3 extends over 14 amino acids. Germline lookup yields CDR1 SGHRS and CDR2 YFSETQ. The CDR3 sequence: CASSLYRGLDEQYF. CDR3 nucleotide sequence: TGCGCCAGCAGCTTATACAGGGGGCTCGACGAGCAGTACTTC.

The chain employs TRBV27 and TRBJ1-1; 7 bases agree with TRBD1. Per germline, CDR1 MNHEY and CDR2 SMNVEV (reference sequence). The CDR3 covers 17 residues. V trimming: 5 bases; J trimming: 1 base; junction bases outside the gene matches: 13. The CDR3 nucleotides are TGTGCCAGCAGTCCCCCGAGACAGGGAAGTTCGAACACTGAAGCTTTCTTT. Protein: CASSPPRQGSSNTEAFF.

The genes are TRBV6-5 and TRBJ1-2; 7 bases agree with TRBD1. The CDR3 runs 16 residues. The germline gives CDR1 MNHEY, CDR2 SVGAGI. The V gene end was trimmed by 4 bases and the J gene end by 4 bases; junction bases not matched to a gene: 12. This CDR3 reads CASSFSGAGGTYGYTF. The CDR3 coding sequence is TGTGCCAGCAGTTTTAGCGGGGCAGGGGGGACCTATGGCTACACCTTC.